What follows are 18 T cell receptor beta chains derived from one specimen sequenced in a study of beta chain features in type 1 diabetes. Study findings and constraints: In every one of the four CD4+ subsets, TCRB CDR3s were moderately but significantly shorter in Type 1 diabetes patients.

Their antigens are not known. The investigators reverse transcribed all of the isolated RNA, so they sequenced expressed TCRB transcripts. Clones were read by immunoSEQ multiplex PCR, and TCRdb kept only the in-frame ones, dropping some. The table records roughly 150,000 clones, roughly 60% of them present only once. The specimen was naive CD4+ T cells from blood. The receptors were sampled from a man aged 30-40 years with type 1 diabetes.

The sample holds a few counts of this clone. CDR3 sequence: CASSLDVSTNEQFF. DNA for the CDR3: TGTGCCAGCAGCTTAGATGTATCGACCAATGAGCAGTTCTTC. This chain uses TRBV7-2 with TRBJ2-1; D uncertain. The germline V gene encodes CDR1 SGHTA and CDR2 FQGNSA. The V and J ends lost 1 base and 6 bases respectively, with 10 bases between them. The CDR3 runs 14 residues.

V gene TRBV28 combines with J gene TRBJ2-7, with TRBD1 as a possible D gene (5 bases). Looked up from germline, CDR1 is MDHEN and CDR2 is SYDVKM. Trimming left V 1 base short and J 5 bases short, with 24 bases between. The CDR3 is 18 amino acids. The CDR3 reads CASSLSQDWAGLMDEQYF. For the CDR3, the DNA is TGTGCCAGCAGTTTATCCCAAGATTGGGCAGGGCTTATGGACGAGCAGTACTTC.

The V and J genes are TRBV18 and TRBJ2-3, with D unclear. Germline CDR1 reads KGHSH; CDR2 reads LQKENI. The V end lost 3 bases, the J end lost 3 bases, and 10 bases lay between the germline ends. This CDR3 region has 14 residues. The CDR3 here is CASSPIQSTDTQYF. CDR3 nucleotide sequence: TGTGCCAGCTCACCTATACAGTCTACAGATACGCAGTATTTT.

The rearrangement joins TRBV4-3 to TRBJ1-6, with 7 positions matching TRBD1. The CDR3 has 17 residues. Losses at the gene ends were 0 bases for V and 7 bases for J; bases not matched to a gene: 9. From germline, CDR1 is LGHNA and CDR2 YSLEER. CDR3 region: CASSQESGTGANSPLHF. In DNA form, the CDR3 reads TGCGCCAGCAGCCAAGAGTCCGGAACAGGGGCCAATTCACCCCTCCACTTT.

V usage is TRBV2 and J usage is TRBJ2-3; weak D call: TRBD2 (5 bases). The CDR3 spans 15 residues. CDR1 and CDR2 (germline): SNHLY, FYNNEI. V gave up 6 bases and J gave up 2 bases, with 15 bases separating them. The CDR3 nucleotides are TGTGCCAGCAGAGTGGGCGGAGGCCTCACAGATACGCAGTATTTT. Its translation is CASRVGGGLTDTQYF. Variable domain in full (rest from reference TRBV2 and TRBJ2-3): EPEVTQTPSHQVTQMGQEVILRCVPISNHLYFYWYRQILGQKVEFLVSFYNNEISEKSEIFDDQFSVERPDGSNFTLKIRSTKLEDSAMYFCASRVGGGLTDTQYFGPGTRLTVL.

The rearrangement joins TRBV10-3 to TRBJ2-3; weak D call: TRBD2 (5 bases). The CDR3 consists of 14 residues. The germline V gene has CDR1 ENHRY and CDR2 SYGVKD. The V gene lost 8 bases and the J gene lost 0 bases, with 12 bases spanning the gap. The CDR3 region is CAIGERLSTDTQYF. In DNA form, the CDR3 reads TGTGCCATCGGCGAGCGGCTTAGCACAGATACGCAGTATTTT.

A few counts support this clone. The J gene is TRBJ2-5, the V gene TRBV28, with D possibly called TRBD1 or TRBD2 (5 bases each). CDR1 is MDHEN and CDR2 is SYDVKM in the germline V gene. The CDR3 contains 14 residues. V was cut by 3 bases and J by 5 bases, with 13 bases left in between. The CDR3 protein is CASSFTGAGETQYF. The CDR3 nucleotides are TGTGCCAGCAGTTTCACCGGGGCAGGGGAGACCCAGTACTTC.

This chain uses TRBV7-9 with TRBJ2-7, with 7 bases fitting TRBD2. Germline CDR1 reads SEHNR; CDR2 reads FQNEAQ (reference sequence). V was pared by 4 bases and J by 5 bases, with 8 bases of the junction left unmatched. CDR3 length: 14 residues. The CDR3 nucleotides read TGTGCCAGCAGCTCGGGACTATCCGCCGACGAGCAGTACTTC. Protein: CASSSGLSADEQYF.

This clone came up once. The chain combines TRBV10-2 with TRBJ2-7; 9 bases map to TRBD1. The CDR3 is made up of 16 amino acids. CDR1 is WSHSY and CDR2 is SAAADI in the germline V gene. Unmatched junction bases numbered 13, after V lost 5 bases and J lost 5 bases. For the CDR3, the DNA is TGCGCCAGCAGTCAGGGACAGGGAGTTATAATGGACGAGCAGTACTTC. This sequence encodes CASSQGQGVIMDEQYF.

The V gene is TRBV7-2, the J gene TRBJ2-7; 7 nucleotides match TRBD2. Germline CDR1 SGHTA, CDR2 FQGNSA. This CDR3 has 14 amino acids. Unmatched junction bases numbered 6, after V lost 5 bases and J lost 2 bases. The CDR3 DNA is TGTGCCAGCAGCAGTAGCGGGCTCGCCTACGAGCAGTACTTC. Protein: CASSSSGLAYEQYF.

This clone appeared once. The chain is built from TRBV6-6 and TRBJ2-1; 8 bases are shared with TRBD1. Germline values: CDR1 MNHNY, CDR2 SVGAGI (reference sequence). The CDR3 covers 14 residues. The ends lost 2 bases at V and 7 bases at J; junction bases unmatched: 4. The CDR3, as DNA: TGTGCCAGCAGTTACCCGACAGGGGTGAATGAGCAGTTCTTC. Amino acid sequence: CASSYPTGVNEQFF.

This sequence joins TRBV4-3 and TRBJ2-7; D ambiguous. Trimming pared 0 bases from V and 3 bases from J, leaving 18 bases between. The CDR3 loop spans 17 amino acids. Looked up from germline, CDR1 is LGHNA and CDR2 is YSLEER. This CDR3 reads CASSQDFSGGSDYEQYF. As DNA, the CDR3 is TGCGCCAGCAGCCAAGATTTTTCGGGTGGGTCGGACTACGAGCAGTACTTC.

J is TRBJ1-6 and V is TRBV29-1, with 7 bases identical to TRBD1. V shed 6 bases, J shed 8 bases, and the junction held 7 bases outside the gene matches. Germline loops: CDR1 SQVTM, CDR2 ANQGSEA. The CDR3 covers 13 residues. CDR3 in amino acids: CSVRQGSDSPLHF. DNA of the CDR3: TGCAGCGTACGACAGGGATCAGATTCACCCCTCCACTTT.

This clone was observed a handful of times. The genes are TRBV9 and TRBJ2-5; D is perhaps TRBD1 or TRBD2 (6 bases each). The CDR3 consists of 14 residues. V was pared by 3 bases and J by 3 bases, with 12 bases between. Germline lookup yields CDR1 SGDLS and CDR2 YYNGEE. CDR3 bases: TGTGCCAGCAGCGGTAAGGGGGGAGAAGAGACCCAGTACTTC. Its protein product is CASSGKGGEETQYF. The full variable domain, in which reference TRBV9 and TRBJ2-5 provide the parts outside the CDR3, is DSGVTQTPKHLITATGQRVTLRCSPRSGDLSVYWYQQSLDQGLQFLIQYYNGEERAKGNILERFSAQQFPDLHSELNLSSLELGDSALYFCASSGKGGEETQYFGPGTRLLVL.

This chain joins TRBV5-6 and TRBJ2-7; 7 positions match TRBD1. From germline, CDR1 is SGHDT and CDR2 YYEEEE. With 4 bases clipped from V and 2 bases from J, the junction kept 9 bases outside the gene matches. The CDR3 totals 15 residues. This CDR3 is CASSGTGTVPYEQYF. CDR3 sequence (DNA): TGTGCCAGCAGCGGGACCGGGACAGTACCCTACGAGCAGTACTTC.

This chain connects TRBV13 to TRBJ2-3; D not resolved. With 3 bases removed from V and 6 bases from J, the gap between germline ends came to 10 bases. Germline CDR1 reads PRHDT; CDR2 reads FYEKMQ (reference sequence). The CDR3 totals 13 residues. The CDR3 loop is CASSFVQGDTQYF. CDR3 sequence (DNA): TGTGCCAGCAGCTTTGTCCAAGGCGATACGCAGTATTTT.

V usage is TRBV7-9 and J usage is TRBJ2-7; D uncertain. Germline V CDR1 and CDR2: SEHNR, FQNEAQ (reference sequence). V was shortened by 6 bases and J by 5 bases, with 8 bases between the two germline ends. There are 11 residues in the CDR3. CDR3: CASRASHEQYF. The CDR3 region has the DNA TGTGCCAGCAGGGCAAGCCACGAGCAGTACTTC.

V is TRBV6-6 and J is TRBJ2-7; D may match TRBD1 or TRBD2 (5 bases each). The CDR3 sequence is 15 residues long. Trimming stripped 2 bases from V and 0 bases from J, with 11 bases between. Germline loops: CDR1 MNHNY, CDR2 SVGAGI (reference sequence). CDR3 nucleotides: TGTGCCAGCAGTTACCCGAAGGGGAGCTCCTACGAGCAGTACTTC. Protein sequence: CASSYPKGSSYEQYF.